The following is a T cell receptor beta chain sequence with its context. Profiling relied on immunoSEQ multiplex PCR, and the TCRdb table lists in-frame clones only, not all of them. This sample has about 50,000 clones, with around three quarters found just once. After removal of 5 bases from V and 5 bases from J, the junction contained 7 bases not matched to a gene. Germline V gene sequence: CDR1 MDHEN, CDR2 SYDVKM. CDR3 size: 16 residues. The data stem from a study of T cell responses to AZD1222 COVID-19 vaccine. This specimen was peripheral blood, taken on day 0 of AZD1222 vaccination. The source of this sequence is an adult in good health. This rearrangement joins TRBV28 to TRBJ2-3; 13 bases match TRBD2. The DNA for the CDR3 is TGTGCCAGCAGTCCGGGACTAGCGGGACCTCTAGATACGCAGTATTTT. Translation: CASSPGLAGPLDTQYF.